This T cell receptor (beta chain) came from a study of regulatory T cells in long-lasting Graves disease. In the study overall: Recently diagnosed Graves' patients had received antithyroid drugs for under 3 months. Findings of the study overall: Persistent Graves' patients showed less TCR diversity than newly diagnosed patients showed.

iRepertoire HTBI primers and Arm-PCR of CDR3 regions built TCR beta libraries. TCRdb passed the multiplex PCR reads through MiXCR, listing each CDR3 protein once. This table has approximately 300,000 distinct CDR3 sequences, 18% appearing once. This sample's time point: newly diagnosed GD, antithyroid drugs for less than 3 months. There was RNA extracted from PBMCs, and the TCR library was made from it. This clonotype has at least ten counts. Its target is not known. The source of this sequence is a female donor with Graves disease. Sequencing was performed on peripheral blood mononuclear cells (PBMCs), taken at new diagnosis, from a patient treated with antithyroid drugs.

The CDR3 spells CSASPLAGDGDTQYF. CDR3 DNA sequence: TGCAGTGCTAGCCCACTAGCGGGAGATGGAGATACGCAGTATTTT. The chain employs TRBV20-1 and TRBJ2-3; TRBD2 aligns across 11 bases. The trim removed 3 bases at V and 5 bases at J, leaving 7 bases unmatched. CDR3 size: 15 residues. Germline CDR1 is DFQATT and CDR2 is SNEGSKA (reference sequence).